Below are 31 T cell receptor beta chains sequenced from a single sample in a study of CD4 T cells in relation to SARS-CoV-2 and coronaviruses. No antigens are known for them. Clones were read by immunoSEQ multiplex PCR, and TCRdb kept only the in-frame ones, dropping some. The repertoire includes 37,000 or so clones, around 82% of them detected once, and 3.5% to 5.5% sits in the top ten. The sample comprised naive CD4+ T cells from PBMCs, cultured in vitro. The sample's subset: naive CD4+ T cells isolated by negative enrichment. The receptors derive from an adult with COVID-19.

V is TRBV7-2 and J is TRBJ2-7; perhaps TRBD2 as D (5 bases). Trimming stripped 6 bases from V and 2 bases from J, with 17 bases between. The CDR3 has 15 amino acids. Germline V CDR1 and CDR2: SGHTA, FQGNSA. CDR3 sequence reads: CASSEGIAPTYEQYF. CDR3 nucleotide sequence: TGTGCCAGCAGTGAGGGAATAGCGCCAACCTACGAGCAGTACTTC. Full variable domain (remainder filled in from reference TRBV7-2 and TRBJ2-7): GAGVSQSPSNKVTEKGKDVELRCDPISGHTALYWYRQSLGQGLEFLIYFQGNSAPDKSGLPSDRFSAERTGGSVSTLTIQRTQQEDSAVYLCASSEGIAPTYEQYFGPGTRLTVT.

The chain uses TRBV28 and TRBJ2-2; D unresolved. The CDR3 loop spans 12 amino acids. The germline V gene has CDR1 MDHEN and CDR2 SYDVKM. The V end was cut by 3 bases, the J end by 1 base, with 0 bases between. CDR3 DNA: TGTGCCAGCAGTTTGAACACCGGGGAGCTGTTTTTT. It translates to CASSLNTGELFF.

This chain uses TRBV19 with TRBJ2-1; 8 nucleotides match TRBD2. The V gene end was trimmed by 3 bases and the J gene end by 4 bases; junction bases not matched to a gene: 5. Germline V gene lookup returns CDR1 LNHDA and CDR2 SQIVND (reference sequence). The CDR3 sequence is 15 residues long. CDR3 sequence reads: CASSIKLAGYNEQFF. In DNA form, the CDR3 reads TGTGCCAGTAGTATTAAATTAGCGGGATACAATGAGCAGTTCTTC.

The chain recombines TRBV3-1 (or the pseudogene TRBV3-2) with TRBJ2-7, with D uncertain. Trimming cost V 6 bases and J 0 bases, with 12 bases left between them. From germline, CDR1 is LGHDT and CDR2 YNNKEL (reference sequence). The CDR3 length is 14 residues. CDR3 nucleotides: TGTGCCAGCAGTCGGGCCCCAAGCTCCTACGAGCAGTACTTC. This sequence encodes CASSRAPSSYEQYF.

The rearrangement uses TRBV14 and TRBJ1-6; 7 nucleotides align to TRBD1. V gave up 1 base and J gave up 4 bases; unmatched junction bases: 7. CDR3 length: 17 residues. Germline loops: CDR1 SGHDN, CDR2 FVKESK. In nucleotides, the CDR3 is TGTGCCAGCAGCCAAGCGTCCGGGACAGCTTATAATTCACCCCTCCACTTT. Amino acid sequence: CASSQASGTAYNSPLHF.

CDR3 region: CASSPDGGYTF. The CDR3 bases are TGTGCCAGCAGCCCCGACGGGGGCTACACCTTC. This rearrangement joins TRBV7-9 to TRBJ1-2; D not resolved. This CDR3 comprises 11 residues. Germline lookup yields CDR1 SEHNR and CDR2 FQNEAQ (reference sequence). With 5 bases removed from V and 8 bases from J, the gap between germline ends came to 9 bases. Full variable domain (rest looked up from reference TRBV7-9 and TRBJ1-2): DTGVSQNPRHKITKRGQNVTFRCDPISEHNRLYWYRQTLGQGPEFLTYFQNEAQLEKSRLLSDRFSAERPKGSFSTLEIQRTEQGDSAMYLCASSPDGGYTFGSGTRLTVV.

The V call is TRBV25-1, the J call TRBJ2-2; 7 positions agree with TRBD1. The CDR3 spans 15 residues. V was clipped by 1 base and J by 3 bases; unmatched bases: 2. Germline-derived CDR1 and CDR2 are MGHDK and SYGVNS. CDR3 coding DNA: TGTGCCAGCAGTGAATCCGACAGGGACACCGGGGAGCTGTTTTTT. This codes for CASSESDRDTGELFF.

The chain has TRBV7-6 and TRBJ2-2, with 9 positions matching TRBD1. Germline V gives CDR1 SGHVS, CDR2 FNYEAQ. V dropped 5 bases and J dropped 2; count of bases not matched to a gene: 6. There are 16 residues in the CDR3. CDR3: CASSARGQGNTGELFF. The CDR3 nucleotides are TGTGCCAGCAGCGCCCGGGGACAGGGTAACACCGGGGAGCTGTTTTTT.

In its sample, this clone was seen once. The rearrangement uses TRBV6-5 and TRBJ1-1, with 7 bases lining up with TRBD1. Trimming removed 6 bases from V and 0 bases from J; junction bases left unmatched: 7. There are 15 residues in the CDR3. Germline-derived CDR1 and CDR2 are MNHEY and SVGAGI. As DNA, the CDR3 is TGTGCCAGCAGCCTCGGAGGGGGCATGAACACTGAAGCTTTCTTT. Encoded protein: CASSLGGGMNTEAFF.

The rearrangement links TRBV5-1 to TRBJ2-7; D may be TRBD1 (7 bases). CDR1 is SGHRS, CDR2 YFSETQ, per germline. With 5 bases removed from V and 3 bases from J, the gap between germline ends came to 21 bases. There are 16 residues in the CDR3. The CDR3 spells CASREGAGEGHYEQYF. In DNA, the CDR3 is TGCGCCAGCAGGGAGGGGGCAGGCGAGGGGCACTACGAGCAGTACTTC.

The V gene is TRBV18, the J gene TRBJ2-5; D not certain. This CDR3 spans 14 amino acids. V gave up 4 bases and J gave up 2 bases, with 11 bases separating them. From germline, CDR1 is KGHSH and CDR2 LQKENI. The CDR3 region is CASSLVTGQETQYF. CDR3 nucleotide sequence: TGTGCCAGCTCACTTGTAACTGGACAAGAGACCCAGTACTTC.

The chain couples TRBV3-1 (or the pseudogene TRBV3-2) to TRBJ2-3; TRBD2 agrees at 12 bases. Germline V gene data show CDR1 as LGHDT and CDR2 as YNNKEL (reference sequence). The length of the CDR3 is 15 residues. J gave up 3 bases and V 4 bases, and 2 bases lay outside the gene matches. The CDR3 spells CASSPSGRGTDTQYF. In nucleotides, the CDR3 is TGTGCCAGCAGCCCTAGCGGGAGGGGGACAGATACGCAGTATTTT.

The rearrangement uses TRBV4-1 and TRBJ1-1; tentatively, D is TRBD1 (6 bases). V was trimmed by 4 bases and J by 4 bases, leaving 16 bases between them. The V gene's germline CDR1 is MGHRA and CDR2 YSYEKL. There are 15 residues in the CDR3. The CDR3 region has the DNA TGCGCCAGCAGCCCCCCACGGGGAGGGGGCACTGAAGCTTTCTTT. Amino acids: CASSPPRGGGTEAFF.

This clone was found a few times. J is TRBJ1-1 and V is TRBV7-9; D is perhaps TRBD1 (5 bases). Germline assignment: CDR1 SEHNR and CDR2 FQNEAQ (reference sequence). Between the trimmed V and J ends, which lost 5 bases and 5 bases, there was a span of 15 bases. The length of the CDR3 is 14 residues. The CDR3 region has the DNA TGTGCCAGCAGCGCAGACGCAGGGTCAACTGAAGCTTTCTTT. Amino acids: CASSADAGSTEAFF.

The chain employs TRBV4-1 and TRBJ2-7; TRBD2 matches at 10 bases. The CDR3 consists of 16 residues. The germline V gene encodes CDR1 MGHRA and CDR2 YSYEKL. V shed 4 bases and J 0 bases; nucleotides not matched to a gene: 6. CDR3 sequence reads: CASSPIAGGASYEQYF. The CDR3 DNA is TGCGCCAGCAGCCCAATAGCGGGAGGCGCCTCCTACGAGCAGTACTTC.

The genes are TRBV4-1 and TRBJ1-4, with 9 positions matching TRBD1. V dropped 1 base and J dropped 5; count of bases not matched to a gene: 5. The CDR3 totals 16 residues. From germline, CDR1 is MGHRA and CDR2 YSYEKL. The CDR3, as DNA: TGCGCCAGCAGCCAAGCCTGGACAGGGGCAAATGAAAAACTGTTTTTT. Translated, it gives CASSQAWTGANEKLFF.

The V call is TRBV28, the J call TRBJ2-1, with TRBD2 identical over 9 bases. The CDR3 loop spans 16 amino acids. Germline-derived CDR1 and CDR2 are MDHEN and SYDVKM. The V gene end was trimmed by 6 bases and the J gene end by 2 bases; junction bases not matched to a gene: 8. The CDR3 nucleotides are TGTGCCAGCAGCCAGCAGGGCGGGAGGGCCTACAATGAGCAGTTCTTC. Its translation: CASSQQGGRAYNEQFF. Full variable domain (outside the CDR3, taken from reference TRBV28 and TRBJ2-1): DVKVTQSSRYLVKRTGEKVFLECVQDMDHENMFWYRQDPGLGLRLIYFSYDVKMKEKGDIPEGYSVSREKKERFSLILESASTNQTSMYLCASSQQGGRAYNEQFFGPGTRLTVL.

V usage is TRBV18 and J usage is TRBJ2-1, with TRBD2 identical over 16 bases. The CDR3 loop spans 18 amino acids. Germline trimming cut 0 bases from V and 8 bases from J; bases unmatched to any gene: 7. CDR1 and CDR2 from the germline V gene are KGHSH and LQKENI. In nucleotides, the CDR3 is TGTGCCAGCTCACCACCGACGGGACTAGCGGGAGGGGACGATGAGCAGTTCTTC. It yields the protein CASSPPTGLAGGDDEQFF.

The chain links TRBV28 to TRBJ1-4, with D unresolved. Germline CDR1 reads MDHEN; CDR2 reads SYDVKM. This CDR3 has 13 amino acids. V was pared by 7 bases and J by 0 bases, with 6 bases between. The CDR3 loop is CASKIATNEKLFF. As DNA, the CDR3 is TGTGCCAGCAAAATTGCAACTAATGAAAAACTGTTTTTT.

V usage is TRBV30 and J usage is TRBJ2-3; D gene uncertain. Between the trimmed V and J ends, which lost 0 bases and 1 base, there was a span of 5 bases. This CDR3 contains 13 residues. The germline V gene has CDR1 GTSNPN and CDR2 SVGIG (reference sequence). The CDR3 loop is CAWSVSGTDTQYF. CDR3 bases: TGTGCCTGGAGTGTATCAGGCACAGATACGCAGTATTTT. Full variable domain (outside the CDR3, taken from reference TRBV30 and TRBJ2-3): SQTIHQWPATLVQPVGSPLSLECTVEGTSNPNLYWYRQAAGRGLQLLFYSVGIGQISSEVPQNLSASRPQDRQFILSSKKLLLSDSGFYLCAWSVSGTDTQYFGPGTRLTVL.

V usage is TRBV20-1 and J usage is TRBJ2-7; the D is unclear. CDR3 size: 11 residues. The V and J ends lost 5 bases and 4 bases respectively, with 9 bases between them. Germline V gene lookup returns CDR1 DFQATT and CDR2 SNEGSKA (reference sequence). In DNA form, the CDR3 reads TGCAGTGCTCGCCCCAAATACGAGCAGTACTTC. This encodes CSARPKYEQYF.

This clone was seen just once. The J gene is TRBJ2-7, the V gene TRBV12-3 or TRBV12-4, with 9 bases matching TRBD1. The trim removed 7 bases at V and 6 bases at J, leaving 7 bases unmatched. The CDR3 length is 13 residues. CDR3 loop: CASTNRGLGEQYF. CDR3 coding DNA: TGTGCCAGCACAAACAGGGGGCTGGGCGAGCAGTACTTC.

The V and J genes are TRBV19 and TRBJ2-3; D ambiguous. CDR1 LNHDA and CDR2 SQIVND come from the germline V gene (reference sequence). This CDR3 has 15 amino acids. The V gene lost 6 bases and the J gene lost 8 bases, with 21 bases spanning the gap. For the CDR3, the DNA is TGTGCCAGTAGCGAAAATAGGGTTGTCATTGGTACGCAGTATTTT. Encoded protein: CASSENRVVIGTQYF.

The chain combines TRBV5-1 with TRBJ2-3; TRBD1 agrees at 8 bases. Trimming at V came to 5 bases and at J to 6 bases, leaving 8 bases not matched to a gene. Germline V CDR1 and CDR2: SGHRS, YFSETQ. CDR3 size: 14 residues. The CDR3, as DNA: TGCGCCAGCAGAACTGCGCAGGGGGCTGATACGCAGTATTTT. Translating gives CASRTAQGADTQYF.

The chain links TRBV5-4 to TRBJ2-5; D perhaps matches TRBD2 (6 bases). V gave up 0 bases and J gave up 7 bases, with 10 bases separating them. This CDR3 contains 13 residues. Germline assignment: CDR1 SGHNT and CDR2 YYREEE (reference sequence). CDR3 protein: CASSLGLVATQYF. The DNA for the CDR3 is TGTGCCAGCAGCTTGGGACTAGTCGCGACCCAGTACTTC. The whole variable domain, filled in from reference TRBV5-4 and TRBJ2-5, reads ETGVTQSPTHLIKTRGQQVTLRCSSQSGHNTVSWYQQALGQGPQFIFQYYREEENGRGNFPPRFSGLQFPNYSSELNVNALELDDSALYLCASSLGLVATQYFGPGTRLLVL.

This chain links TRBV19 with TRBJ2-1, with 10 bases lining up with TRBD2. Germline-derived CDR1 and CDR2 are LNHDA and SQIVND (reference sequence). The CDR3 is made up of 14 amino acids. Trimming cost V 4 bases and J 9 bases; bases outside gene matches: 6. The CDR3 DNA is TGTGCCAGTAGTAGCCTAGCGGGAGCCCTTGAGCAGTTCTTC. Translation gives CASSSLAGALEQFF.

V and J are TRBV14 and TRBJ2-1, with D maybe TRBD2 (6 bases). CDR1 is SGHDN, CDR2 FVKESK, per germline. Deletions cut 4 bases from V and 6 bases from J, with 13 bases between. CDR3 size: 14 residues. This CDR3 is CASSLVKAGNEQFF. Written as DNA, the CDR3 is TGTGCCAGCAGCCTAGTTAAAGCGGGCAATGAGCAGTTCTTC. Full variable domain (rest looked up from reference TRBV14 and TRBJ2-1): EAGVTQFPSHSVIEKGQTVTLRCDPISGHDNLYWYRRVMGKEIKFLLHFVKESKQDESGMPNNRFLAERTGGTYSTLKVQPAELEDSGVYFCASSLVKAGNEQFFGPGTRLTVL.

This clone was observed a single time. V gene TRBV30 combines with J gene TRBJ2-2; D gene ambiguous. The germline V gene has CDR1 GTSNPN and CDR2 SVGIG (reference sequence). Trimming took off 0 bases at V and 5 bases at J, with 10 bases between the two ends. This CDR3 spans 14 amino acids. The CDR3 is CAWSVLSRTGELFF. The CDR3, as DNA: TGTGCCTGGAGTGTACTCTCTCGGACCGGGGAGCTGTTTTTT.

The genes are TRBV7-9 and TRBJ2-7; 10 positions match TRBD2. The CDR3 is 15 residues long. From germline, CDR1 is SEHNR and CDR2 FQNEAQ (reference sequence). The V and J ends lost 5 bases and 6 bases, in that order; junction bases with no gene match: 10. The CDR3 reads CASSQAASGRTEQYF. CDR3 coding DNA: TGTGCCAGCAGCCAGGCGGCTAGCGGGAGAACCGAGCAGTACTTC.

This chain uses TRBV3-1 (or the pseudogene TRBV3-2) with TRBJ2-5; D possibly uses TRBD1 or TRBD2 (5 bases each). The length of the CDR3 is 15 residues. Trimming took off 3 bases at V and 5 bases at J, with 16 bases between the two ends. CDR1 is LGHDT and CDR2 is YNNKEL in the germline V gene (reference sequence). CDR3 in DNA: TGTGCCAGCAGCCAGCCGGGGACGAGGCGCGAGACCCAGTACTTC. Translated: CASSQPGTRRETQYF.

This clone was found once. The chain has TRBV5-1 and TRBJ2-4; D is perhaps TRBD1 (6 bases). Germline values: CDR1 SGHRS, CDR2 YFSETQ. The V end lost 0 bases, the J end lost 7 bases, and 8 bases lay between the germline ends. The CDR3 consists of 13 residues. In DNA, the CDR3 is TGCGCCAGCAGCTTGGAACAGGGCAACATTCAGTACTTC. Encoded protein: CASSLEQGNIQYF.